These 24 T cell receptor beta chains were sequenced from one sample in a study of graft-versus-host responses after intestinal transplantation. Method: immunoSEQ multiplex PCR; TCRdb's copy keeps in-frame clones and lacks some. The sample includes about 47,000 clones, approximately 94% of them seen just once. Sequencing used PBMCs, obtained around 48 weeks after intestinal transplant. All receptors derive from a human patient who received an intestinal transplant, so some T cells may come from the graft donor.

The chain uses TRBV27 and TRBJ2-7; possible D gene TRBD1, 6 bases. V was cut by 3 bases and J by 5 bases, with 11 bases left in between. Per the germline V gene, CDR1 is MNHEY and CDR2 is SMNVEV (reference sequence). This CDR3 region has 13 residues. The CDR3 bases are TGTGCCAGCAGTTTGACAGGCCCCAACGAGCAGTACTTC. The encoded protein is CASSLTGPNEQYF.

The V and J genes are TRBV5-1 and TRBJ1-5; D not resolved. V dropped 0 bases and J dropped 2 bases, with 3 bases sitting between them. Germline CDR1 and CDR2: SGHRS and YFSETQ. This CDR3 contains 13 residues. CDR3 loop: CASSLDGNQPQHF. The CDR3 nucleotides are TGCGCCAGCAGCTTGGATGGCAATCAGCCCCAGCATTTT.

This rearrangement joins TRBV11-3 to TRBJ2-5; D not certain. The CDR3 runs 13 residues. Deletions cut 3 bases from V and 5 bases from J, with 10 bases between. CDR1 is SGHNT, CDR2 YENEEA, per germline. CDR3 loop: CASSLTEEETQYF. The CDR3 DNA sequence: TGTGCCAGCAGCTTGACCGAGGAGGAGACCCAGTACTTC.

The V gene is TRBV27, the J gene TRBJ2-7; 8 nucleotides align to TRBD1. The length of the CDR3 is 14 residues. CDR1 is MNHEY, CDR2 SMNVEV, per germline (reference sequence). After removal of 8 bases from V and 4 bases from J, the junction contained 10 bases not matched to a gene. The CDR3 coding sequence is TGTGCCAGCTGCGCCGGGACAGGAGATTACGAGCAGTACTTC. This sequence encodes CASCAGTGDYEQYF.

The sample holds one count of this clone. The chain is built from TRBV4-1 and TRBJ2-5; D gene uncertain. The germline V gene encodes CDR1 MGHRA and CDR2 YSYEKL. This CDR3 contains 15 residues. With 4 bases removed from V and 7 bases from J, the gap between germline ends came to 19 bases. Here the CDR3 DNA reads TGCGCCAGCAGCCGAAGTACGGACCATAAAGGGACCCAGTACTTC. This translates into CASSRSTDHKGTQYF.

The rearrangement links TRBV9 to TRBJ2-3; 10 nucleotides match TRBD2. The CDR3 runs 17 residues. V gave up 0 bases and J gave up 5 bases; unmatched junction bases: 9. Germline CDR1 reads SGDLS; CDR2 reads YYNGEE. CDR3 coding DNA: TGTGCCAGCAGCGTAGCTACCGGGACTAGCGTCCAAGATACGCAGTATTTT. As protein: CASSVATGTSVQDTQYF.

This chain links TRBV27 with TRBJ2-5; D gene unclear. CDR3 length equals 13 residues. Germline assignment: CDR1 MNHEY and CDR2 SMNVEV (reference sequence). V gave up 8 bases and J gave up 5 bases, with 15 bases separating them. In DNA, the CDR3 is TGTGCCAGCCGGGCCCACAACGGGGAGACCCAGTACTTC. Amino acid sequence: CASRAHNGETQYF.

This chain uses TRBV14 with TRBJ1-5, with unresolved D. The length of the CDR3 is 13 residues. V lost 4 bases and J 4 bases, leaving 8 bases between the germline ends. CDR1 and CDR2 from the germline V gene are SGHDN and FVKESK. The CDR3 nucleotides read TGTGCCAGCAGCCTTGGACCGAATCAGCCCCAGCATTTT. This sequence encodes CASSLGPNQPQHF.

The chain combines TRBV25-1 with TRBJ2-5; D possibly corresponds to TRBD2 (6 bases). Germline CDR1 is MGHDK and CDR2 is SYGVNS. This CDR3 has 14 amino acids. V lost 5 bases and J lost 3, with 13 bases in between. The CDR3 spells CASSLAGGKETQYF. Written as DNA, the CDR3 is TGTGCCAGCAGTCTTGCGGGCGGGAAAGAGACCCAGTACTTC.

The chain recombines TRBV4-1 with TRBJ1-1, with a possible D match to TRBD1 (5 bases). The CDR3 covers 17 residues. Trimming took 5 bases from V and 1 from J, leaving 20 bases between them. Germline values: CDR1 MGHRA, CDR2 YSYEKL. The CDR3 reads CASSGKKGLTGNTEAFF. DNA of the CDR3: TGCGCCAGCAGCGGAAAGAAGGGGTTGACCGGGAACACTGAAGCTTTCTTT.

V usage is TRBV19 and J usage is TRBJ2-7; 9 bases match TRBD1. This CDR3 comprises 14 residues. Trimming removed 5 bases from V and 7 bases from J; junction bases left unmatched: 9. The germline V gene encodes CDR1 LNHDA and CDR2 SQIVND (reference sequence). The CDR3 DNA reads TGTGCCAGTAGTCCGCGGACAGGGGCGGGTGAGCAGTACTTC. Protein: CASSPRTGAGEQYF.

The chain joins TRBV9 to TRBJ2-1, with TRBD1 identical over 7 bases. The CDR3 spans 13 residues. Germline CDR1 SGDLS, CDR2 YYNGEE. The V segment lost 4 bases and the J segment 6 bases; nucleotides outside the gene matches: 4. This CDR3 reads CASSTRQGNEQFF. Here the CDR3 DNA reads TGTGCCAGCAGCACTCGACAGGGCAATGAGCAGTTCTTC.

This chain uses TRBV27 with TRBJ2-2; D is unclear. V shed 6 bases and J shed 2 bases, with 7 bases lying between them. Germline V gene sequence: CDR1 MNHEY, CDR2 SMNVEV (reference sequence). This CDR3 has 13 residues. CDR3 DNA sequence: TGTGCCAGCAGAAAGGTTAACACCGGGGAGCTGTTTTTT. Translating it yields CASRKVNTGELFF.

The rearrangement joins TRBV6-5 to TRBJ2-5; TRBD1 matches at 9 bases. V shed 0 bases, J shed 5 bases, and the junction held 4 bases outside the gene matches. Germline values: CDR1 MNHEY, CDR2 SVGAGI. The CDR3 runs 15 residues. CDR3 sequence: CASSYSGQGRETQYF. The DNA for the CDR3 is TGTGCCAGCAGTTACTCTGGACAGGGGAGGGAGACCCAGTACTTC.

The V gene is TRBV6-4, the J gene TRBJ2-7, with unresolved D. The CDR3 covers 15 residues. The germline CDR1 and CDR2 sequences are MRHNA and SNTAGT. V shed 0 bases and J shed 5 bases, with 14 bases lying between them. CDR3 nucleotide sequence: TGTGCCAGCAGTGACTCCCGCCTTGACAACGACGAGCAGTACTTC. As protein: CASSDSRLDNDEQYF.

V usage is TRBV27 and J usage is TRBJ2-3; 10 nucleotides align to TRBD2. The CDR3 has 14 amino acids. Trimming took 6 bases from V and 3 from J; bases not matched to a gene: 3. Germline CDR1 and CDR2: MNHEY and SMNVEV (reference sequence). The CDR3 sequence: CASSSGRGTDTQYF. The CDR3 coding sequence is TGTGCCAGCAGCAGCGGGAGGGGTACAGATACGCAGTATTTT.

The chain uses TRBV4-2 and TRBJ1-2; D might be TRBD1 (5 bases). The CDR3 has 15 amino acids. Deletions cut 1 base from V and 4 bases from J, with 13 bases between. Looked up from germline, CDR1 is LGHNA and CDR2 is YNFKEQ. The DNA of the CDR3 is TGTGCCAGCAGCCAAGGACTGAACGGGGGCTATGGCTACACCTTC. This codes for CASSQGLNGGYGYTF.

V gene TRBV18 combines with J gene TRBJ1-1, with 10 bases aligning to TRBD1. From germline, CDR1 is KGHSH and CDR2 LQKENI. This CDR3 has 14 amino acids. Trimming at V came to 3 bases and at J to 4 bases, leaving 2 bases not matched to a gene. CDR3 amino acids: CASSPRDRGTEAFF. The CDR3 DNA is TGTGCCAGCTCACCTAGGGACAGGGGCACTGAAGCTTTCTTT.

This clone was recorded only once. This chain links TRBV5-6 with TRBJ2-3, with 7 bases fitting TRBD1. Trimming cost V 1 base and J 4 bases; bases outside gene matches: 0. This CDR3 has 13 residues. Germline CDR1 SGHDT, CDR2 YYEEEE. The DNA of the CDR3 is TGTGCCAGCAGCTTGACAGGGGCAGATACGCAGTATTTT. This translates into CASSLTGADTQYF.

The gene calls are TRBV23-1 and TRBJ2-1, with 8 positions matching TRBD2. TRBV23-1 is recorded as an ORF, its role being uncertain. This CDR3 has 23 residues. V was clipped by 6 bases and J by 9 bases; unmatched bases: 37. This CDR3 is CASSLTEGMRSSGETMFTGEQFF. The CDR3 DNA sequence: TGCGCCAGCAGCCTCACGGAGGGTATGAGGAGTAGCGGGGAGACTATGTTTACAGGTGAGCAGTTCTTC.

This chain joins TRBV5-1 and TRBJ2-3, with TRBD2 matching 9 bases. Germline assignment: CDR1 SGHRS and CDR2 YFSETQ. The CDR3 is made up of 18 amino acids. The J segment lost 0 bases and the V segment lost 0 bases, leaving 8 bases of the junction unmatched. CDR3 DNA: TGCGCCAGCAGCTTGGGATTCATAGCGGGAGCTAGCACAGATACGCAGTATTTT. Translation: CASSLGFIAGASTDTQYF.

In DNA form, the CDR3 reads TGTGCCAGCAGCTCGAGCGCACTCAGCTCCTACAATGAGCAGTTCTTC. Protein product: CASSSSALSSYNEQFF. V gene TRBV5-4 combines with J gene TRBJ2-1; D unclear. V lost 3 bases, J lost 0 bases, and 13 bases lay in between. Germline V gives CDR1 SGHNT, CDR2 YYREEE (reference sequence). CDR3 size: 16 residues.

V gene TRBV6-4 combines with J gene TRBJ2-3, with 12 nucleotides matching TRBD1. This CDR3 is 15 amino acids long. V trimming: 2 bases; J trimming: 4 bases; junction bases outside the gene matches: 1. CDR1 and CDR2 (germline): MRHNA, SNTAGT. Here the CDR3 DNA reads TGTGCCAGCAGTGACGGGACAGGGGGCGCAGATACGCAGTATTTT. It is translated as CASSDGTGGADTQYF.

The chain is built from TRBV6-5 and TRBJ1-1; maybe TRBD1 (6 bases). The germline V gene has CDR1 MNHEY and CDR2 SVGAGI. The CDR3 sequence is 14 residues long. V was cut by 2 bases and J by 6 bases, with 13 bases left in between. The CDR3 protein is CASSYRGIRAEAFF. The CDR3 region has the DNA TGTGCCAGCAGTTACAGGGGGATTCGAGCTGAAGCTTTCTTT.